This T cell receptor beta chain was profiled in a study of cytomegalovirus exposure and HLA in healthy donors (dated by TCRdb to 2016 to 2017). For the wider study: According to a later analysis, the 110 or so validation repertoires were produced on the same platform as the approximately 600 repertoires of the first cohort. The study aimed to test whether signatures of past pathogen exposure could be identified by cataloging public T cell receptors. High-throughput TCR immunosequencing, statistical association of individual TCRs with disease status, and machine learning were combined to predict cytomegalovirus infection status. In addition to the first cohort of roughly 700 subjects, a separate validation cohort of 130 or so different subjects was used.

Findings and caveats that apply to the study as a whole: Subsequent analysis determined that TCRs grouped into clusters in the first cohort also showed a tendency toward co-occurrence across the 120 validation repertoires, and approximately 93% of cluster scores exceeded 0. The authors suggested that the approach could potentially be generalized to other disease states and immunological phenotypes. Across donors, most TCR sequences were observed very rarely, whereas some public TCRs were present in many individuals. The study gave a list of 150 to 200 TCR beta chains associated with cytomegalovirus. In vitro tests confirmed that a few of the cytomegalovirus-associated TCR beta chains recognize cytomegalovirus antigens. A later analysis had no HLA typing for the validation cohort, so co-occurrence there was scored across all 130 or so repertoires. Cytomegalovirus status was reported to be diagnosed by the classifier with high specificity and sensitivity in both the original and validation cohorts.

Concerning this clone: Its antigen remains undetermined. No base qualities exist here, and no much larger clone lies one base off it.

Donors formed part of the validation cohort, which comprised 120 subjects and was distinct from the first cohort of fewer than 750 subjects. The method behind the library was the immunoSEQ multiplex PCR assay. As for how the authors treated the data: To diagnose cytomegalovirus status from the catalog of TCR beta chain sequences, a statistical classification framework was built. TCRdb re-hosts the immuneACCESS table, in-frame sequences only. Its copies lack some clones; in the studies checked, an unresolved V gene accounts for under half of them, and the cause for the rest is not known. The DNA was the basis for D and trimming; V, J and clone size are from that table. The sample table contains 110,000 or so clones; only one count was recorded for about 83% of them. In total, the top ten clones hold 4.9% of the sample. Input material: PBMCs. This receptor was taken from a man between 18 and 35 years old in good health and CMV-seronegative.

The CDR3 region has the sequence CASSKTSGRRGETQYF. The nucleotides read TGTGCCAGCAGCAAGACTAGCGGGAGGAGAGGGGAGACCCAGTACTTC. The V gene is TRBV21-1 and the J gene is TRBJ2-5; TRBD2, the D gene given by the table, was not confirmed from the DNA. TRBV21-1 is described as a pseudogene. From the cysteine up to the phenylalanine, the CDR3 has a length of 16 residues. Just the 48-base CDR3 DNA is kept, in frame starting at base 1.